The rows below give T cell receptor beta chains drawn from one sample of a study of vaccination effects on CD4 cells after COVID-19. The table came from immunoSEQ multiplex PCR; TCRdb's copy has only in-frame clones and leaves some out. The data show under 80,000 clones, more than 60% seen once. No antigen has been assigned to these receptors. Sequences were derived from CD4+ T cells from PBMCs cultured with SARS-CoV-2 spike peptides, sampled before COVID-19 vaccination. The source of these receptors is a human donor who received a COVID-19 vaccine. Each CDR3 is given with its conserved first and last residue. A D gene is named only where the DNA matches it firmly. Not all rows give a size; the values are once, few, many and, for expanded clones, a class.

V gene	D gene	clone size	J gene	CDR3 DNA	CDR3 protein
TRBV6-6	TRBD1	-	TRBJ1-1	TGTGCCAGCAGTAACAGGGGTCAGGGTGGGAACACTGAAGCTTTCTTT	CASSNRGQGGNTEAFF
TRBV3-1/TRBV3-2	TRBD1	-	TRBJ1-2	TGTGCCAGCAGCCAAAGTGCGGGACAGGGCAGTGGCTACACCTTC	CASSQSAGQGSGYTF
TRBV5-1	-	-	TRBJ2-1	TGCGCCAGCAGCTTGGCCGGCGGGGCCTACAATGAGCAGTTCTTC	CASSLAGGAYNEQFF
TRBV3-1/TRBV3-2	TRBD2	many	TRBJ2-5	TGTGCCAGCAGCCACCCTAGCGGGGGGGCCCAAGAGACCCAGTACTTC	CASSHPSGGAQETQYF
TRBV11-3	TRBD2	-	TRBJ2-1	TGTGCCAGCAGCTTCGGACTAGCTCAGAATGAGCAGTTCTTC	CASSFGLAQNEQFF
TRBV19	TRBD1	-	TRBJ2-3	TGTGCCAGTAGGACAGGGATCACAGATACGCAGTATTTT	CASRTGITDTQYF
TRBV19	-	-	TRBJ1-5	TGTGCCAGTAGTAACAGGCGCCAGCCCCAGCATTTT	CASSNRRQPQHF
TRBV5-1	-	-	TRBJ2-1	TGCGCCAGCGCTCAGGGGGGCTCCTACAATGAGCAGTTCTTC	CASAQGGSYNEQFF
TRBV12-3/TRBV12-4	-	-	TRBJ1-4	TGTGCCAGCAGTCCCCAGGGTGAAAAACTGTTTTTT	CASSPQGEKLFF
TRBV5-1	TRBD2	-	TRBJ2-1	TGCGCCAGCAGCTCGACGGGACTAGCGGGGGGGCGCAATGAGCAGTTCTTC	CASSSTGLAGGRNEQFF
TRBV9	TRBD1	-	TRBJ1-2	TGTGCCAGCAGCGCAGGGGGCGGTAACTATGGCTACACCTTC	CASSAGGGNYGYTF
TRBV2	-	-	TRBJ1-1	TGTGCCAGCAGTGACAACTTGAACACTGAAGCTTTCTTT	CASSDNLNTEAFF
TRBV6-5	-	-	TRBJ1-2	TGTGCCAGCAGTCCAGGGCTCTGGAACTTCTATGGCTACACCTTC	CASSPGLWNFYGYTF
TRBV5-1	-	-	TRBJ2-2	TGCGCCAGCAGCCCCTCGGGGATGGGCACCGGGGAGCTGTTTTTT	CASSPSGMGTGELFF
TRBV3-1/TRBV3-2	-	-	TRBJ1-6	TGTGCCAGCAGCCGGGAGGAATCCGGACGGTCACCCCTCCACTTT	CASSREESGRSPLHF
TRBV6-6	-	-	TRBJ1-1	TGTGCCAGCAGTTATAAGGGGGGTATGGGAGTCACTGAAGCTTTCTTT	CASSYKGGMGVTEAFF
TRBV11-3	TRBD2	once	TRBJ2-2	TGTGCCAGCAGCTCGACGGTCGGGGGGGCGAACACCGGGGAGCTGTTTTTT	CASSSTVGGANTGELFF
TRBV3-1/TRBV3-2	-	-	TRBJ1-2	TGTGCCAGCAGCCAAGGGCAGCCCAACTATGGCTACACCTTC	CASSQGQPNYGYTF
TRBV24-1	-	few	TRBJ1-2	TGTGCCACCAGTGATGAGGTGGGTGGGTCTGGCTACACCTTC	CATSDEVGGSGYTF
TRBV6-5	-	-	TRBJ2-5	TGTGCCAGCAGTTACTCGAGCAACCCGACGGAGACCCAGTACTTC	CASSYSSNPTETQYF
TRBV5-4	-	-	TRBJ1-1	TGTGCCAGCAGCCGTCAGGACAAAGGAGGCACTGAAGCTTTCTTT	CASSRQDKGGTEAFF
TRBV7-2	-	-	TRBJ2-5	TGTGCCAGCAGCTTTTCTTGGGAGGCCCAAGAGACCCAGTACTTC	CASSFSWEAQETQYF
TRBV9	-	-	TRBJ1-6	TGTGCCAGCAGCCCCACCCGGGACGGAAATTCACCCCTCCACTTT	CASSPTRDGNSPLHF
TRBV9	TRBD1	-	TRBJ1-6	TGTGCCAGCAGCGAGAGACAGGGCAGTTCACCCCTCCACTTT	CASSERQGSSPLHF
TRBV5-4	-	once	TRBJ2-5	TGTGCCAGCAGCTCCCTTGGGGGGGCTGTGGAGACCCAGTACTTC	CASSSLGGAVETQYF
TRBV7-9	-	-	TRBJ1-6	TGTGCCAGCAGCCACGACTGGGTGGGGGCACCCCTCCACTTT	CASSHDWVGAPLHF
TRBV19	TRBD1	few	TRBJ1-1	TGTGCCAGTAGTAGGCAGGGGGGCTGGGTCCCTGAAGCTTTCTTT	CASSRQGGWVPEAFF
TRBV12-3/TRBV12-4	-	-	TRBJ1-1	TGTGCCAGCAGACGTCGGGGTGGCACTGAAGCTTTCTTT	CASRRRGGTEAFF
TRBV19	-	-	TRBJ1-5	TGTGCCAGTAAAACCGACACCACCTATAGCAATCAGCCCCAGCATTTT	CASKTDTTYSNQPQHF
TRBV2	-	-	TRBJ1-1	TGTGCCAGCAGCGCGGACAGCGCTGAAGCTTTCTTT	CASSADSAEAFF
TRBV5-1	TRBD2	-	TRBJ2-1	TGCGCCAGCAGCGCAAAGACTAGCGGGGGCCTCTCCTACAATGAGCAGTTCTTC	CASSAKTSGGLSYNEQFF
TRBV5-4	-	-	TRBJ1-1	TGTGCCAGCAGCTCATGGCTTGGCACTGAAGCTTTCTTT	CASSSWLGTEAFF
TRBV13	-	-	TRBJ1-1	TGTGCCAGCAGCTCCCAAACCGGACTCCAGCGGAACACTGAAGCTTTCTTT	CASSSQTGLQRNTEAFF
TRBV6-5	-	-	TRBJ1-6	TGTGCCAGCAGTTTTAGTACAGGGTCCCTTTCACCCCTCCACTTT	CASSFSTGSLSPLHF
TRBV5-1	-	-	TRBJ2-1	TGCGCCAGCAGCGCGGGACCCTCTAGGGGTGATGAGCAGTTCTTC	CASSAGPSRGDEQFF
TRBV5-1	TRBD2	-	TRBJ2-1	TGCGCCAGCAGCTTGGCAGCACTAGCGGGGGGCGTTGAGCAGTTCTTC	CASSLAALAGGVEQFF
TRBV3-1/TRBV3-2	TRBD2	-	TRBJ2-2	TGTGCCAGCAGCCAATTTGGACTAGCGGGTTCGAACACCGGGGAGCTGTTTTTT	CASSQFGLAGSNTGELFF
TRBV4-1	-	-	TRBJ1-1	TGCGCCAGCAGCCTACCCGGGGGGACTGAAGCTTTCTTT	CASSLPGGTEAFF